The source of this TCR beta chain is a study of graft-versus-host responses after intestinal transplantation. Study overall: Following induction with anti-thymocyte globulin, all recipients were given tacrolimus and steroids for two to three years.

Assay: immunoSEQ multiplex PCR; the TCRdb copy retains only in-frame clones and omits some. There are tens of thousands of clones in the sample; 90% occur only once, and 1.3% lies in the top ten. This clone was picked up a small number of times. The antigen remains unidentified. The CDR3 covers 15 residues. Germline V gene sequence: CDR1 ENHRY, CDR2 SYGVKD. Trimming pared 4 bases from V and 0 bases from J, leaving 10 bases between. J is TRBJ2-1 and V is TRBV10-3, with a possible D match to TRBD1 (6 bases). The clonotype was recovered from a human donor who received an intestinal transplant. Specimen: unstimulated CD8+ T cells sorted from spleen or lymph node cells, collected before intestinal transplant. In DNA, the CDR3 is TGTGCCATCAGTGTGGCGGACAGCTCCTACAATGAGCAGTTCTTC. It is translated as CAISVADSSYNEQFF.